This T cell receptor beta chain derives from a study of blood T cell repertoires in COVID-19. TCRdb's table, derived via immunoSEQ multiplex PCR, lists solely in-frame clones and lacks some. The table includes tens of thousands of clones, 85% to 90% detected once. This clone was counted a single time. The CDR3 covers 15 residues. Germline CDR1 and CDR2: MNHEY and SVGAGI. V was pared by 5 bases and J by 8 bases, with 6 bases of the junction left unmatched. Sequenced sample: peripheral blood. This TCR was recovered from a human donor in a cohort sampled during active COVID-19. The chain is built from TRBV6-5 and TRBJ1-6; TRBD1 agrees at 10 bases. The CDR3: CASSTTGTGDSPLHF. CDR3 in DNA: TGTGCCAGCAGTACGACCGGGACAGGGGATTCACCCCTCCACTTT.